The 11 T cell receptor beta chains listed next were all sequenced from one sample in a study of T cell repertoires in cytomegalovirus infection. TCRdb re-called the reads with MiXCR, one entry per CDR3 protein. The data contain tens of thousands of distinct CDR3 sequences, around 3.8% of them singletons. Input material: PBMCs. The source of these receptors is a human donor in good health (CMV status not recorded). Some clones in this sample may be carry-over from other donors' samples.

This clonotype occurred many times. V and J are TRBV7-8 and TRBJ2-6, with D hard to call. CDR3 length equals 17 residues. V lost 0 bases and J 0 bases, leaving 9 bases between the germline ends. Germline CDR1 is SGHVS and CDR2 is FQNEAQ. CDR3 in DNA: TGTGCCAGCAGCTTAGCGGCAATTCGCTCTGGGGCCAACGTCCTGACTTTC. Translating gives CASSLAAIRSGANVLTF.

This clonotype has a count of ten or more. The J gene is TRBJ2-3, the V gene TRBV6-2 or TRBV6-3; 8 bases are shared with TRBD1. Germline-derived CDR1 and CDR2 are MNHEY and SVGEGT. There are 15 residues in the CDR3. J was trimmed by 0 bases and V by 6 bases; bases with no gene match: 5. CDR3 region: CASRRRDRSTDTQYF. The CDR3 DNA follows: TGTGCCAGCAGAAGAAGGGACAGGAGCACAGATACGCAGTATTTT.

This clonotype was detected ten times or more. This chain joins TRBV7-2 and TRBJ1-2, with 10 bases lining up with TRBD1. V was clipped by 5 bases and J by 5 bases; unmatched bases: 5. The CDR3 loop spans 14 amino acids. CDR1 and CDR2 (germline): SGHTA, FQGNSA. CDR3 sequence: CASSLGQGIYGYTF. The CDR3 DNA sequence: TGTGCCAGCAGCCTGGGACAGGGGATTTATGGCTACACCTTC.

This clonotype was detected many times. V is TRBV13 and J is TRBJ2-2; D gene unclear. The germline V gene has CDR1 PRHDT and CDR2 FYEKMQ (reference sequence). V lost 2 bases to trimming and J lost 10 bases, with 11 bases between them. The CDR3 is 13 residues long. The CDR3 reads CASSLLGYPELFF. The CDR3 coding sequence is TGTGCCAGCAGCTTACTAGGATACCCGGAGCTGTTTTTT.

This rearrangement joins TRBV7-2 to TRBJ2-3; a weak D match, TRBD2 (5 bases). CDR1 is SGHTA and CDR2 is FQGNSA in the germline V gene. This CDR3 is 15 amino acids long. Between the trimmed V and J ends, which lost 5 bases and 0 bases, there was a span of 12 bases. CDR3 residues: CASSPRASSTDTQYF. Here the CDR3 DNA reads TGTGCCAGCAGCCCGAGGGCGTCTAGCACAGATACGCAGTATTTT.

This clonotype was picked up many times. The chain recombines TRBV6-2 or TRBV6-3 with TRBJ2-1; the D gene is possibly TRBD2 (5 bases). Deletions cut 3 bases from V and 9 bases from J, with 6 bases between. The CDR3 consists of 11 residues. Germline CDR1 MNHEY, CDR2 SVGEGT. The CDR3 DNA is TGTGCCAGCAGTTATCGGGGTGAGCAGTTCTTC. This encodes CASSYRGEQFF.

This clonotype was detected ten times or more. The chain links TRBV10-3 to TRBJ2-7, with D perhaps assigned TRBD1 or TRBD2 (5 bases each). V was clipped by 3 bases and J by 9 bases, with 18 bases between them. Germline CDR1 ENHRY, CDR2 SYGVKD. The CDR3 consists of 14 residues. Here the CDR3 DNA reads TGTGCCATCAGTGAACTGTTGGGACCTACAGGGCAGTACTTC. Translated: CAISELLGPTGQYF.

There are a few counts of this clonotype. V and J are TRBV7-2 and TRBJ2-1; the D gene is possibly TRBD2 (6 bases). Germline loops: CDR1 SGHTA, CDR2 FQGNSA. The CDR3 length is 12 residues. Trimming cost V 5 bases and J 9 bases, with 11 bases left between them. Here the CDR3 DNA reads TGTGCCAGCAGCATCCTCGGGGGTGAGCAGTTCTTC. Protein: CASSILGGEQFF.

This clonotype was seen at least ten times. The CDR3 sequence is CASSPDRNYGYTF. In DNA, the CDR3 is TGTGCCAGCTCACCCGACAGGAACTATGGCTACACCTTC. The V and J genes are TRBV18 and TRBJ1-2; a weak D match, TRBD1 (6 bases). The germline V and J ends were trimmed by 3 bases and 2 bases, with 7 bases remaining between them. CDR1 is KGHSH, CDR2 LQKENI, per germline. CDR3 length equals 13 residues.

This clonotype occurred many times. The chain recombines TRBV7-6 with TRBJ2-7, with D uncertain. The germline V and J ends were trimmed by 3 bases and 7 bases, with 10 bases remaining between them. The germline V gene encodes CDR1 SGHVS and CDR2 FNYEAQ. The CDR3 sequence is 12 residues long. The DNA of the CDR3 is TGTGCCAGCAGCTTGACCGGTCGGGAGCAGTACTTC. Translating gives CASSLTGREQYF.

This clonotype occurred many times. This chain connects TRBV7-2 to TRBJ2-5; 10 nucleotides match TRBD1. The CDR3 runs 16 residues. Trimming cost V 6 bases and J 1 base; bases outside gene matches: 8. Germline CDR1 reads SGHTA; CDR2 reads FQGNSA. Here the CDR3 DNA reads TGTGCCAGCAGTAGGGACAGGGGAGGGCTCCAAGAGACCCAGTACTTC. Residues: CASSRDRGGLQETQYF. Full variable domain (missing parts from reference TRBV7-2 and TRBJ2-5): GAGVSQSPSNKVTEKGKDVELRCDPISGHTALYWYRQSLGQGLEFLIYFQGNSAPDKSGLPSDRFSAERTGGSVSTLTIQRTQQEDSAVYLCASSRDRGGLQETQYFGPGTRLLVL.